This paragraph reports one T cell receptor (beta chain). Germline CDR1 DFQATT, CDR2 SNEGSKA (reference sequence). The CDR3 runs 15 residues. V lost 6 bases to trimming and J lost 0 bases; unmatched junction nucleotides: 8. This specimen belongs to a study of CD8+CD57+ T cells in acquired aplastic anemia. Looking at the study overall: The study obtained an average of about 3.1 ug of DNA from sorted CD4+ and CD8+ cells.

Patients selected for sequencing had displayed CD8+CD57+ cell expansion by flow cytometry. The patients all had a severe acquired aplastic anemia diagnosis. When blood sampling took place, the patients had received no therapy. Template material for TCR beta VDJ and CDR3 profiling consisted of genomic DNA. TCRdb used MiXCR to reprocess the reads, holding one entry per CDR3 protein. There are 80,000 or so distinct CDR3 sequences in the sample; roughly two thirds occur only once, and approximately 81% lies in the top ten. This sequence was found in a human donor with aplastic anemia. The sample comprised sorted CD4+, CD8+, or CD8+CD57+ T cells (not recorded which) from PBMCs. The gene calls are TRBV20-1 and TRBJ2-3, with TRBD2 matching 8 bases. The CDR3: CSANPGTRSTDTQYF. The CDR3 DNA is TGCAGTGCCAACCCCGGGACTAGGAGCACAGATACGCAGTATTTT.